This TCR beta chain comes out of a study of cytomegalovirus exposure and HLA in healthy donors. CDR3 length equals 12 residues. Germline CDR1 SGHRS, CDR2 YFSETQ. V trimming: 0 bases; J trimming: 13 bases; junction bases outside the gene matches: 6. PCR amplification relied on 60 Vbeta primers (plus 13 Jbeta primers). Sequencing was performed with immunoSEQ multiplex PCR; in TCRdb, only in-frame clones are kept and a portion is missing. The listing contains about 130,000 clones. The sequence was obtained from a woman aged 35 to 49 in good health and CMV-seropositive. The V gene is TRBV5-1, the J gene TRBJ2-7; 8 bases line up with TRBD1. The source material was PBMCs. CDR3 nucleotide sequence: TGCGCCAGCAGCTTGGGGACAGGGCAGTATTACTTC. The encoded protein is CASSLGTGQYYF.